This T cell receptor (beta chain) was retrieved from a study of blood T cell repertoires in COVID-19. TCRdb's table, derived via immunoSEQ multiplex PCR, lists solely in-frame clones and lacks some. The table has 11,000 to 15,000 clones, approximately 92% seen once. Germline CDR1 reads SGHVS; CDR2 reads FQNEAQ. Trimming took off 1 base at V and 6 bases at J, with 10 bases between the two ends. The length of the CDR3 is 14 residues. The source is a human donor in a cohort sampled during active COVID-19. Sample: peripheral blood. V is TRBV7-8 and J is TRBJ1-5; D might be TRBD1 (5 bases). CDR3 protein: CASSLDSGGQPQHF. The CDR3 nucleotides are TGTGCCAGCAGCTTAGACTCGGGGGGTCAGCCCCAGCATTTT.